This T cell receptor (beta chain) was identified in a study of T cells after yellow fever vaccination (dated by TCRdb to about 2019). Context from the whole study: Libraries from fractions with low cell numbers were prepared with the SMART-Seq v4 Ultra Low Input RNA kit. Blood samples were taken at several timepoints before and after primary and secondary immunization, and bulk PBMC replicates and cell subsets were isolated. Two healthy male donors made up the cohort, one aged 18 to 29 years and the other aged 30 to 39 years. To follow T-cell clones before and after primary and booster YFV17D yellow fever vaccination, bulk TCR alpha and beta repertoires were sequenced over time. Points the paper makes about the study in general: Computational filtering was needed because FACS-sorted repertoires could contain abundant contaminating clonotypes from the bulk population. Most clones expanded after primary vaccination (about 95% of CD4 and 88% of CD8) were re-detected after the booster, suggesting that broad memory maintenance occurred. A small fraction of clonotypes showed up in both the CD4 and CD8 compartments, probably as a result of convergent recombination. Compared with the primary T-cell response, the secondary T-cell response was faster but weaker, reaching its peak on day 5 rather than on day 15. Only a couple of donors were included in the study, so the extent to which the findings can be generalized is limited.

What this sample's treatment or condition label stands for: live attenuated yellow fever vaccine strain. Two biological replicates of bulk PBMCs were collected at each blood-draw timepoint. A standard Ficoll-Paque protocol was used to isolate PBMCs from peripheral blood. TriZol was used to extract RNA from bulk PBMCs, CD4 and CD8 fractions, and dextramer-positive and dextramer-negative fractions. The germline V gene specifies MNHNS as CDR1 and SASEGT as CDR2. Between the V and J ends, shortened by 5 bases and 6 bases respectively, the junction contains 22 bases. Reading from cysteine to phenylalanine, the CDR3 counts 17 amino acids. Here the CDR3 DNA is all that survives: 51 bases in frame from base 1. This clonotype came up a few times. Its recognized antigen is unknown. Base-call qualities are not available, and no considerably larger clone is one nucleotide away. TCR cDNA was synthesized by 5'RACE template switching, through which a universal primer site and unique molecular identifiers were introduced. Priming for cDNA synthesis came from both the TCR alpha and TCR beta constant segments. Libraries were amplified in two PCR steps, with sample barcodes and sequencing adapters added in the second step. Sequencing of libraries was performed on Illumina HiSeq 2500 (2x100 bp) or NovaSeq (2x150 bp). Per the original workflow: MIGEC handled demultiplexing of reads and collapsing into UMI consensus sequences, while MiXCR performed V(D)J alignment. Vaccine-responding clonotypes were defined with edgeR using replicate PBMC samples, requiring FDR below 0.01 and a log2 fold change above 5 up to day 15. Bulk clonotypes were assigned CD4 or CD8 identity according to which sequenced CD4 or CD8 repertoire held them at higher abundance. TCRdb reprocessing: public reads trimmed at Q25 with fastp, clones called with MiXCR, in-frame beta chains kept. Rows are unified per CDR3 protein, each entry keeping the most common DNA and genes. The V and J calls here are based on TCRdb, not the publication. In all, the sample holds under 700,000 distinct CDR3 sequences, and around 16% of those were seen once. The ten largest make up around 16% of the sample.

The sequence is built from TRBV6-1 and TRBJ2-2; the D gene is not confidently resolved. Material: PBMCs, obtained more than 4 days after the first yellow fever vaccination. This receptor was identified in a man aged 18 to 29 who received the YFV17D yellow fever vaccine. Read as DNA, the sequence is TGTGCCAGCAGTCCACCCGTGGGCATGCCCCGGTCCGGGGAGCTGTTTTTT. Its product reads: CASSPPVGMPRSGELFF.